The subject of this entry is one TCR beta chain. Clones were read by immunoSEQ multiplex PCR, and TCRdb kept only the in-frame ones, dropping some. The repertoire holds about 270,000 clones, with around 87% as singletons. The sample comes from a study of blood T cell repertoires in COVID-19. The CDR3 contains 12 residues. Germline loops: CDR1 SGHKS, CDR2 YYEKEE (reference sequence). V was shortened by 4 bases and J by 7 bases, with 9 bases between the two germline ends. Source material: peripheral blood. The chain uses TRBV5-5 and TRBJ2-1; D gene ambiguous. The TCR comes from a woman in her fifties or sixties with acute or convalescent COVID-19. CDR3: CASSPSGNEQFF. DNA for the CDR3: TGTGCCAGCAGCCCCTCCGGTAATGAGCAGTTCTTC.